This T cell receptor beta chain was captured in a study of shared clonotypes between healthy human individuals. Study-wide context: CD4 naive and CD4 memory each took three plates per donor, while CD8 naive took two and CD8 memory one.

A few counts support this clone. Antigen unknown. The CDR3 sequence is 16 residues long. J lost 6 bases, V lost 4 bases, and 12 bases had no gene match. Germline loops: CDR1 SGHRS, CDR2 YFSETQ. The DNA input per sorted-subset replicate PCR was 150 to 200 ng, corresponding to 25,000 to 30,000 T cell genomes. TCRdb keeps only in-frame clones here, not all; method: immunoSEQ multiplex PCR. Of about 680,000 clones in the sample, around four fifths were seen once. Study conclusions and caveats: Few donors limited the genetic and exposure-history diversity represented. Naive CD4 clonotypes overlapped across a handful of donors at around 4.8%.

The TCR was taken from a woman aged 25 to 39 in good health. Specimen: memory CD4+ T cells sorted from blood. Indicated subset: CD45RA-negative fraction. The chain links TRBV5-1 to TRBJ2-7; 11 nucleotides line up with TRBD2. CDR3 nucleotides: TGCGCCAGCAGCGCCGAACTAGCGGGAGTCCCTGGCGAGCAGTACTTC. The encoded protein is CASSAELAGVPGEQYF.